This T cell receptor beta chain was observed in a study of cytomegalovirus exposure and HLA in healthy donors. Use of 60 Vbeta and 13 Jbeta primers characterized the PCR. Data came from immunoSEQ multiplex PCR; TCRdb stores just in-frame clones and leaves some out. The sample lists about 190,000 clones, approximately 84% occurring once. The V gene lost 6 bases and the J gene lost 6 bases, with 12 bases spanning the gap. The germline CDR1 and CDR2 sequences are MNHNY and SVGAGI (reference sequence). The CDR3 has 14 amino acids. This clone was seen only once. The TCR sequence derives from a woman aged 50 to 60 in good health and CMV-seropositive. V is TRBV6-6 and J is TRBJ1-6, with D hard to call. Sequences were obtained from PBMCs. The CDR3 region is CASRPDTRNSPLHF. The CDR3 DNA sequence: TGTGCCAGCAGACCCGACACCCGTAATTCACCCCTCCACTTT.